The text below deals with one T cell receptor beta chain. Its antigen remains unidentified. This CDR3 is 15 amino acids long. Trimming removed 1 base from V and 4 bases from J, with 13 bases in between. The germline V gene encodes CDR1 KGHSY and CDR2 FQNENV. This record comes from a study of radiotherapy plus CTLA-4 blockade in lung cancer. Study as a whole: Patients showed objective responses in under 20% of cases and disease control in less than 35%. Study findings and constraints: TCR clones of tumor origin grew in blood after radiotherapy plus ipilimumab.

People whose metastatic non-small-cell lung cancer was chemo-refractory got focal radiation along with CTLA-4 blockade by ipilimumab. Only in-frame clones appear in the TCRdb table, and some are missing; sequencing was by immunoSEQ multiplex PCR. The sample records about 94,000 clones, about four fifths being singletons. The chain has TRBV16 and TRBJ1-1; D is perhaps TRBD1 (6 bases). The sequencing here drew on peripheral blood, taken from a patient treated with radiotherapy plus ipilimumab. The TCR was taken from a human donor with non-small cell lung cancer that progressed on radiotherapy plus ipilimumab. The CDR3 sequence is CASSQYGGRGTEAFF. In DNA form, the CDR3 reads TGTGCCAGCAGCCAATATGGGGGCCGGGGCACTGAAGCTTTCTTT.